The 25 T cell receptor beta chains in this list originate from one sample, sequenced in a study of cytomegalovirus exposure and HLA in healthy donors. The PCR used 60 Vbeta and 13 Jbeta primers. Only in-frame clones appear in the TCRdb table, and some are missing; sequencing was by immunoSEQ multiplex PCR. The sample contains about 130,000 clones, around 80% of which appear only once. Sequencing was carried out using PBMCs. Every receptor here comes from a man aged 25-45 years in good health and CMV-seronegative.

The rearrangement links TRBV6-1 to TRBJ1-1; maybe TRBD1 (5 bases). The germline gives CDR1 MNHNS, CDR2 SASEGT. V gave up 3 bases and J gave up 3 bases, with 8 bases separating them. The CDR3 is made up of 13 amino acids. CDR3 nucleotides: TGTGCCAGCAGTGACAGGGCGTACACTGAAGCTTTCTTT. Protein sequence: CASSDRAYTEAFF.

By frequency in the sample, this clone is large (0.1 to 1%). J is TRBJ2-5 and V is TRBV4-1, with TRBD2 matching over 10 bases. CDR3 size: 18 residues. V was clipped by 2 bases and J by 4 bases; unmatched bases: 13. CDR1 and CDR2 (germline): MGHRA, YSYEKL. The CDR3 loop is CASSQPKGLARPRETQYF. In DNA, the CDR3 is TGCGCCAGCAGCCAACCCAAGGGACTAGCGAGACCTCGAGAGACCCAGTACTTC.

V and J are TRBV27 and TRBJ1-5; tentative D call: TRBD1 (5 bases). CDR1 is MNHEY, CDR2 SMNVEV, per germline (reference sequence). Between the trimmed V and J ends, which lost 6 bases and 2 bases, there was a span of 17 bases. This CDR3 comprises 16 residues. CDR3 amino acids: CASSSSRGVGNQPQHF. CDR3 nucleotides: TGTGCCAGCAGCTCTTCCCGGGGGGTAGGCAATCAGCCCCAGCATTTT.

The V and J genes are TRBV30 and TRBJ2-5; D not certain. This CDR3 contains 13 residues. In germline, CDR1 is GTSNPN, CDR2 SVGIG (reference sequence). V gave up 0 bases and J gave up 0 bases, with 5 bases separating them. This CDR3 reads CAWSVTYQETQYF. CDR3 sequence (DNA): TGTGCCTGGAGTGTGACTTACCAAGAGACCCAGTACTTC. The entire variable domain, with the rest obtained from reference TRBV30 and TRBJ2-5, is as follows: SQTIHQWPATLVQPVGSPLSLECTVEGTSNPNLYWYRQAAGRGLQLLFYSVGIGQISSEVPQNLSASRPQDRQFILSSKKLLLSDSGFYLCAWSVTYQETQYFGPGTRLLVL.

The V call is TRBV28, the J call TRBJ2-7; D possibly corresponds to TRBD2 (5 bases). The V and J ends lost 8 bases and 1 base respectively, with 9 bases between them. CDR1 and CDR2 (germline): MDHEN, SYDVKM. CDR3 length: 12 amino acids. The CDR3 loop reads CASGLLSYEQYF. The CDR3 bases are TGTGCCAGCGGACTCCTATCCTACGAGCAGTACTTC.

The chain has TRBV7-8 and TRBJ1-1, with 9 bases fitting TRBD1. With 6 bases clipped from V and 7 bases from J, the junction kept 9 bases outside the gene matches. The germline gives CDR1 SGHVS, CDR2 FQNEAQ. The CDR3 runs 14 residues. CDR3 nucleotides: TGTGCCAGCAGGGTTATTACAGGGGGCGGTGAAGCTTTCTTT. It translates to CASRVITGGGEAFF. Complete variable domain (other parts from reference TRBV7-8 and TRBJ1-1): GAGVSQSPRYKVAKRGQDVALRCDPISGHVSLFWYQQALGQGPEFLTYFQNEAQLDKSGLPSDRFFAERPEGSVSTLKIQRTQQEDSAVYLCASRVITGGGEAFFGQGTRLTVV.

This chain uses TRBV6-6 with TRBJ2-3; D is ambiguous. This CDR3 region has 12 residues. The germline V and J ends were trimmed by 5 bases and 3 bases, with 6 bases remaining between them. CDR1 and CDR2 (germline): MNHNY, SVGAGI (reference sequence). This CDR3 is CASSVRTDTQYF. The CDR3, as DNA: TGTGCCAGCAGTGTTCGGACAGATACGCAGTATTTT.

The chain recombines TRBV5-4 with TRBJ2-5; 9 bases are shared with TRBD1. The CDR3 is made up of 15 amino acids. Germline V lookup: CDR1 SGHNT, CDR2 YYREEE (reference sequence). V lost 1 base and J lost 1; bases outside the gene matches: 2. Here the CDR3 DNA reads TGTGCCAGCAGCTTGAAGACAGGGGGCCAAGAGACCCAGTACTTC. This encodes CASSLKTGGQETQYF.

The chain couples TRBV5-6 to TRBJ1-1, with D perhaps TRBD1 (6 bases). Per germline, CDR1 SGHDT and CDR2 YYEEEE. This CDR3 spans 14 amino acids. The germline V and J ends were trimmed by 10 bases and 3 bases, with 19 bases remaining between them. CDR3 coding DNA: TGTGCCGGCCGGGGCAGGGGATCAGACACTGAAGCTTTCTTT. This gives the protein CAGRGRGSDTEAFF.

CDR3: CASASGQLYEQYF. CDR3 coding DNA: TGTGCCAGTGCTTCGGGACAACTTTACGAGCAGTACTTC. This rearrangement joins TRBV19 to TRBJ2-7, with D possibly TRBD1 on 6 matching bases. Trimming left V 8 bases short and J 4 bases short, with 15 bases between. The CDR3 is 13 residues long. Looked up from germline, CDR1 is LNHDA and CDR2 is SQIVND (reference sequence).

The genes are TRBV2 and TRBJ2-7, with TRBD1 as a possible D gene (5 bases). V lost 3 bases and J 3 bases, leaving 12 bases between the germline ends. CDR3 length: 14 residues. Germline lookup yields CDR1 SNHLY and CDR2 FYNNEI. CDR3 loop: CASSDQGQGYEQYF. The CDR3 coding sequence is TGTGCCAGCAGTGATCAGGGTCAGGGCTACGAGCAGTACTTC.

Concerning this clone itself: The same CDR3 also results from other DNA sequences found in this sample. J is TRBJ1-5 and V is TRBV6-7, with TRBD1 as a possible D gene (6 bases). TRBV6-7 is assigned to the ORF class and has an uncertain function. The CDR3 length is 17 residues. Trimming stripped 2 bases from V and 3 bases from J, with 17 bases between. CDR3 nucleotides: TGTGCCAGCAGTTACGAGGGGGAACCCCCCGACAATCAGCCCCAGCATTTT. This translates into CASSYEGEPPDNQPQHF.

The chain uses TRBV5-7 and TRBJ1-5, with no clear D. TRBV5-7 is an ORF, with its function uncertain. The CDR3 has 19 amino acids. The V gene lost 1 base and the J gene lost 0 bases, with 20 bases spanning the gap. The CDR3 reads CASSLSGEHKSISNQPQHF. In nucleotides, the CDR3 is TGTGCCAGCAGCTTGTCCGGGGAACACAAATCCATTAGCAATCAGCCCCAGCATTTT.

The rearrangement uses TRBV7-9 and TRBJ1-6, with D tentatively TRBD1 (6 bases). Deletions cut 2 bases from V and 6 bases from J, with 11 bases between. The CDR3 sequence is 15 residues long. Germline values: CDR1 SEHNR, CDR2 FQNEAQ (reference sequence). The CDR3 nucleotides are TGTGCCAGCAGCTTACCGGACAGTTCTAATTCACCCCTCCACTTT. Amino acid sequence: CASSLPDSSNSPLHF.

This chain links TRBV4-2 with TRBJ2-1, with 7 bases matching TRBD2. The CDR3 is made up of 17 amino acids. From germline, CDR1 is LGHNA and CDR2 YNFKEQ. Trimming at V came to 4 bases and at J to 0 bases, leaving 9 bases not matched to a gene. CDR3 sequence (DNA): TGTGCCAGCAGCCTACCCGAGGGCGGGGGCTCCTACAATGAGCAGTTCTTC. Translated, it gives CASSLPEGGGSYNEQFF.

The chain joins TRBV27 to TRBJ2-1; 14 bases align to TRBD2. Germline trimming cut 5 bases from V and 9 bases from J; bases unmatched to any gene: 6. The CDR3 spans 15 residues. CDR1 MNHEY and CDR2 SMNVEV come from the germline V gene (reference sequence). The CDR3 is CASSPGTSGSVEQFF. CDR3 DNA: TGTGCCAGCAGTCCCGGGACTAGCGGGAGTGTTGAGCAGTTCTTC.

Details on this clone: Other DNA sequences in the same sample also yield this CDR3. The chain is built from TRBV5-1 and TRBJ1-1; the D gene is possibly TRBD1 (5 bases). V was cut by 2 bases and J by 4 bases, with 6 bases left in between. The CDR3 totals 12 residues. CDR1 SGHRS and CDR2 YFSETQ come from the germline V gene. CDR3 residues: CASSFDSTEAFF. The CDR3, as DNA: TGCGCCAGCAGCTTTGACAGCACTGAAGCTTTCTTT.

The chain combines TRBV7-2 with TRBJ2-1; TRBD2 aligns across 9 bases. CDR1 is SGHTA, CDR2 FQGNSA, per germline. This CDR3 is built from 16 residues. Losses at the gene ends were 5 bases for V and 0 bases for J; bases not matched to a gene: 5. This CDR3 is CASSPMTSGSYNEQFF. The DNA for the CDR3 is TGTGCCAGCAGCCCAATGACTAGCGGCTCCTACAATGAGCAGTTCTTC. Combining the CDR3 with reference TRBV7-2 and TRBJ2-1 gives the whole variable domain GAGVSQSPSNKVTEKGKDVELRCDPISGHTALYWYRQSLGQGLEFLIYFQGNSAPDKSGLPSDRFSAERTGGSVSTLTIQRTQQEDSAVYLCASSPMTSGSYNEQFFGPGTRLTVL.

This chain uses TRBV6-6 with TRBJ2-7; D remains ambiguous. V lost 3 bases to trimming and J lost 7 bases, with 13 bases between them. This CDR3 contains 13 residues. The germline V gene encodes CDR1 MNHNY and CDR2 SVGAGI (reference sequence). The CDR3 protein is CASSYNPAREQYF. The CDR3 DNA reads as TGTGCCAGCAGTTATAATCCCGCCCGGGAGCAGTACTTC.

Details on this clone: Other DNA sequences in the sample encode the same CDR3. The V call is TRBV6-5, the J call TRBJ2-5, with 7 bases fitting TRBD1. Germline V gene data show CDR1 as MNHEY and CDR2 as SVGAGI. The CDR3 spans 14 residues. J was trimmed by 4 bases and V by 2 bases; bases with no gene match: 4. The CDR3 DNA is TGTGCCAGCAGTTACAACAGGGGCCCAGAGACCCAGTACTTC. This gives the protein CASSYNRGPETQYF.

This clone has just one count. The V call is TRBV19, the J call TRBJ1-1; D remains unclear. Germline V gives CDR1 LNHDA, CDR2 SQIVND (reference sequence). V lost 3 bases to trimming and J lost 5 bases, with 10 bases between them. The CDR3 runs 13 residues. In nucleotides, the CDR3 is TGTGCCAGTAGTATTGTTCTAAGTACTGAAGCTTTCTTT. Its protein is CASSIVLSTEAFF. The variable domain in full, completed from reference TRBV19 and TRBJ1-1, reads DGGITQSPKYLFRKEGQNVTLSCEQNLNHDAMYWYRQDPGQGLRLIYYSQIVNDFQKGDIAEGYSVSREKKESFPLTVTSAQKNPTAFYLCASSIVLSTEAFFGQGTRLTVV.

The chain has TRBV29-1 and TRBJ1-1; D is ambiguous. Per the germline V gene, CDR1 is SQVTM and CDR2 is ANQGSEA. V gave up 4 bases and J gave up 3 bases, with 12 bases separating them. This CDR3 has 13 residues. The CDR3 DNA is TGCAGCGTTGTTGGGAGGTTGGACACTGAAGCTTTCTTT. Protein sequence: CSVVGRLDTEAFF.

The chain carries TRBV29-1 and TRBJ1-1; D remains ambiguous. CDR3 length: 12 residues. The germline V gene has CDR1 SQVTM and CDR2 ANQGSEA. The V and J ends lost 5 bases and 1 base respectively, with 8 bases between them. CDR3 protein: CSVSEENTEAFF. The CDR3 DNA reads TGCAGCGTTTCAGAGGAGAACACTGAAGCTTTCTTT.

The chain has TRBV29-1 and TRBJ2-3; 7 bases fit TRBD2. V shed 6 bases, J shed 2 bases, and the junction held 5 bases outside the gene matches. Germline lookup yields CDR1 SQVTM and CDR2 ANQGSEA. The CDR3 runs 13 residues. CDR3 DNA sequence: TGCAGCGTGGGGAGGGCTCTCACAGATACGCAGTATTTT. This gives the protein CSVGRALTDTQYF.

This clone was observed a few times. This chain joins TRBV5-6 and TRBJ1-2; possibly TRBD1 for D (5 bases). Trimming removed 0 bases at V and 3 bases at J, with 6 bases between. Germline values: CDR1 SGHDT, CDR2 YYEEEE. The CDR3 runs to 13 residues. The chain's CDR3 is CASSLGRDYGYTF. DNA for the CDR3: TGTGCCAGCAGCTTGGGCAGGGACTATGGCTACACCTTC. The full variable domain, with the rest looked up from reference TRBV5-6 and TRBJ1-2, is DAGVTQSPTHLIKTRGQQVTLRCSPKSGHDTVSWYQQALGQGPQFIFQYYEEEERQRGNFPDRFSGHQFPNYSSELNVNALLLGDSALYLCASSLGRDYGYTFGSGTRLTVV.